This entry concerns a single T cell receptor beta chain. This specimen comes from a study of T cell responses to AZD1222 COVID-19 vaccine. Germline lookup yields CDR1 MNHEY and CDR2 SVGEGT. V gave up 2 bases and J gave up 5 bases, with 12 bases separating them. CDR3 length: 14 amino acids. Some clones are missing from TCRdb's copy, which holds only in-frame ones; the method was immunoSEQ multiplex PCR. The sample yields about 100,000 clones, more than 85% seen once. The gene calls are TRBV6-2 or TRBV6-3 and TRBJ1-2, with D uncertain. The sample in question was peripheral blood, obtained on day 0 of AZD1222 vaccination. This sequence originates from an adult in good health. CDR3 DNA: TGTGCCAGCAGTTACGGTGTGCTGAAGTATGGCTACACCTTC. This translates into CASSYGVLKYGYTF.